The following is a T cell receptor beta chain sequence with its context. This CDR3 spans 13 amino acids. Between the trimmed V and J ends, which lost 7 bases and 9 bases, there was a span of 18 bases. Germline V lookup: CDR1 SGHAT, CDR2 FQNNGV. This entry belongs to a study of blood T cell repertoires in COVID-19. As for the study in general: Acute and convalescent COVID-19 specimens originated in the United States, Italy and Spain.

In the original analysis: Researchers report that nucleated cell counts were estimated from reference gene primer amplification. Here immunoSEQ multiplex PCR was the method, and the copy in TCRdb shows in-frame clones only, minus some. The V and J calls and clone size are taken from that table; D and trimming were inferred from the DNA. The repertoire holds roughly 100,000 clones, with approximately 85% as singletons. The V and J genes are TRBV11-2 and TRBJ1-2; D is undetermined. Sample: peripheral blood. This clonotype was sampled from a man between 45 and 60 years old with acute or convalescent COVID-19. CDR3 nucleotides: TGTGCCAGCACAACCGGAAGCGTCAGCAGCTACACCTTC. It yields the protein CASTTGSVSSYTF.